Listed here are 23 T cell receptor beta chains from one sample, sequenced in a study of shared clonotypes between healthy human individuals. Clones were sequenced by immunoSEQ multiplex PCR, and TCRdb holds only the in-frame ones, with some missing. This sample has approximately 2.5 million clones, with approximately 90% found just once. The sequencing input was naive CD4+ T cells sorted from blood. Subset reported: CD45RA+ positively selected. The source of these receptors is a man younger than 35 in good health.

The count of this clone is one. The chain links TRBV28 to TRBJ1-1; D is perhaps TRBD1 (5 bases). Per germline, CDR1 MDHEN and CDR2 SYDVKM. This CDR3 region has 17 residues. Trimming took 7 bases from V and 5 from J, leaving 26 bases between them. The CDR3 nucleotides are TGTGCCAGCACCCCCTCAGGGATCCGACCCTATGGGACTGAAGCTTTCTTT. It encodes CASTPSGIRPYGTEAFF.

This chain links TRBV7-3 with TRBJ2-7; 11 nucleotides match TRBD1. The J segment lost 2 bases and the V segment lost 5 bases, leaving 5 bases of the junction unmatched. Germline V gene data show CDR1 as SGHTA and CDR2 as FQGTGA. This CDR3 region has 15 residues. The CDR3 sequence is CASSPGTGGTYEQYF. CDR3 coding DNA: TGTGCCAGCAGCCCTGGGACAGGGGGAACCTACGAGCAGTACTTC.

This rearrangement joins TRBV28 to TRBJ1-6, with TRBD1 as a possible D gene (5 bases). Trimming cost V 1 base and J 6 bases, with 16 bases left between them. Germline-derived CDR1 and CDR2 are MDHEN and SYDVKM. The CDR3 sequence is 17 residues long. In nucleotides, the CDR3 is TGTGCCAGCAGTTTATTTGAGTCAGGGAATAGTAATTCACCCCTCCACTTT. Protein product: CASSLFESGNSNSPLHF.

A note on this clone: Other DNA variants within this sample encode the same CDR3. The V gene is TRBV11-2, the J gene TRBJ2-3, with 8 bases lining up with TRBD1. With 3 bases clipped from V and 2 bases from J, the junction kept 1 base outside the gene matches. The CDR3 length is 14 residues. Germline assignment: CDR1 SGHAT and CDR2 FQNNGV. The CDR3 sequence: CASSFQGATDTQYF. DNA for the CDR3: TGTGCCAGCAGCTTTCAGGGGGCCACAGATACGCAGTATTTT.

This sequence joins TRBV28 and TRBJ2-3; TRBD1 aligns across 8 bases. Trimming at V came to 3 bases and at J to 3 bases, leaving 8 bases not matched to a gene. This CDR3 is built from 16 residues. The germline CDR1 and CDR2 sequences are MDHEN and SYDVKM. The CDR3 nucleotides are TGTGCCAGCAGTTTGCGCAGGGGGCGAATTACAGATACGCAGTATTTT. This codes for CASSLRRGRITDTQYF.

In DNA, the CDR3 is TGTGCCAGCAGCTTAACGACTAGCGGGTTCGCGCAGTTCTTC. It is translated as CASSLTTSGFAQFF. The chain is built from TRBV7-2 and TRBJ2-1; 10 nucleotides align to TRBD2. Germline V lookup: CDR1 SGHTA, CDR2 FQGNSA. This CDR3 spans 14 amino acids. With V trimmed by 2 bases and J by 12 bases, 7 bases remained unmatched.

This chain links TRBV19 with TRBJ1-3; a possible D gene is TRBD1 (5 bases). The germline V gene has CDR1 LNHDA and CDR2 SQIVND (reference sequence). Trimming took 5 bases from V and 0 from J, leaving 17 bases between them. The CDR3 has 17 residues. This chain's CDR3 is CASSPLGGGTSGNTIYF. As DNA, the CDR3 is TGTGCCAGTAGTCCCCTCGGTGGGGGGACCTCTGGAAACACCATATATTTT.

With respect to this clone: This same CDR3 is encoded by further DNA sequences in the sample. This chain uses TRBV9 with TRBJ2-7; 9 bases are a match to TRBD1. Per the germline V gene, CDR1 is SGDLS and CDR2 is YYNGEE. The CDR3 runs to 15 residues. Losses at the gene ends were 2 bases for V and 0 bases for J; bases not matched to a gene: 3. CDR3 nucleotides: TGTGCCAGCAGCGTCGGGACAGGGTCCTCCTACGAGCAGTACTTC. As protein: CASSVGTGSSYEQYF.

The chain employs TRBV27 and TRBJ1-2, with 7 nucleotides matching TRBD1. Germline V gene lookup returns CDR1 MNHEY and CDR2 SMNVEV (reference sequence). The length of the CDR3 is 18 residues. The trim removed 5 bases at V and 0 bases at J, leaving 15 bases unmatched. The CDR3 region has the DNA TGTGCCAGCAGTAGTTTGGGCCTTGGGACAGATACTAACTATGGCTACACCTTC. Protein product: CASSSLGLGTDTNYGYTF.

The V and J genes are TRBV6-1 and TRBJ2-3; 11 nucleotides match TRBD2. The J segment lost 5 bases and the V segment lost 6 bases, leaving 4 bases of the junction unmatched. Germline CDR1 is MNHNS and CDR2 is SASEGT. CDR3 size: 14 residues. In DNA, the CDR3 is TGTGCCAGCAGAGCTAGCGGGGGGATAGATACGCAGTATTTT. Its protein product is CASRASGGIDTQYF.

The chain couples TRBV7-9 to TRBJ2-5, with TRBD2 matching 8 bases. Judging by the DNA end, TRBJ2-7 fits better; the J call may be wrong. CDR3 length: 13 residues. The germline CDR1 and CDR2 sequences are SEHNR and FQNEAQ (reference sequence). The CDR3 DNA sequence: TGTGCCAGCAGCTCCGGACTAGCTTCCGAGCAGTACTTC. Amino acid sequence: CASSSGLASEQYF.

This chain uses TRBV5-4 with TRBJ2-6; D is ambiguous. This CDR3 contains 14 residues. V was cut by 2 bases and J by 1 base, with 4 bases left in between. Germline lookup yields CDR1 SGHNT and CDR2 YYREEE (reference sequence). The CDR3 region is CASSFPSGANVLTF. For the CDR3, the DNA is TGTGCCAGCAGCTTCCCATCTGGGGCCAACGTCCTGACTTTC.

The chain recombines TRBV11-2 with TRBJ2-1; D perhaps matches TRBD2 (6 bases). CDR3 length equals 13 residues. V was cut by 1 base and J by 9 bases, with 10 bases left in between. Germline V gives CDR1 SGHAT, CDR2 FQNNGV. CDR3 protein: CASSLVISGEQFF. CDR3 bases: TGTGCCAGCAGCTTAGTAATTAGCGGTGAGCAGTTCTTC.

The chain recombines TRBV7-8 with TRBJ2-5; 7 bases match TRBD2. Per the germline V gene, CDR1 is SGHVS and CDR2 is FQNEAQ. This CDR3 is 13 amino acids long. Unmatched junction bases numbered 5, after V lost 5 bases and J lost 5 bases. The CDR3 sequence: CASSRTSAETQYF. The CDR3 coding sequence is TGTGCCAGCAGCCGCACTAGCGCGGAGACCCAGTACTTC.

The rearrangement links TRBV6-1 to TRBJ2-7; D is unresolved. The germline V and J ends were trimmed by 8 bases and 3 bases, with 5 bases remaining between them. In germline, CDR1 is MNHNS, CDR2 SASEGT. This CDR3 has 10 residues. CDR3 sequence (DNA): TGTGCCAGCGACCACTACGAGCAGTACTTC. Translating it yields CASDHYEQYF.

The chain links TRBV6-5 to TRBJ2-1; perhaps TRBD1 as D (5 bases). Germline CDR1 and CDR2: MNHEY and SVGAGI. The CDR3 runs to 13 residues. The ends were cut back, 7 bases at V and 2 bases at J, with 9 bases in the middle. CDR3 in amino acids: CASTGITYNEQFF. In nucleotides, the CDR3 is TGTGCCAGCACAGGGATTACCTACAATGAGCAGTTCTTC.

CDR3 residues: CASSVIRAGTTPELFF. In DNA form, the CDR3 reads TGTGCCAGCAGCGTAATACGAGCGGGGACTACTCCAGAGCTGTTTTTT. The V gene is TRBV9, the J gene TRBJ2-2, with 7 bases lining up with TRBD2. Unmatched junction bases numbered 14, after V lost 1 base and J lost 11 bases. This CDR3 has 16 residues. The germline CDR1 and CDR2 sequences are SGDLS and YYNGEE.

The chain combines TRBV6-5 with TRBJ1-5; a possible D gene is TRBD1 (6 bases). Germline CDR1 reads MNHEY; CDR2 reads SVGAGI. Trimming cost V 10 bases and J 0 bases, with 13 bases left between them. The CDR3 covers 14 residues. In DNA, the CDR3 is TGTGCCACTGCGGGGGCAGTTAGCAATCAGCCCCAGCATTTT. Residues: CATAGAVSNQPQHF.

The CDR3 DNA follows: TGTGCCAGCAGCCCGGCGAGGGGGGAGTGGCGTGAGACCCAGTACTTC. Translated, it gives CASSPARGEWRETQYF. The V gene is TRBV9, the J gene TRBJ2-5; D possibly uses TRBD1 or TRBD2 (6 bases each). This CDR3 has 16 amino acids. Germline V lookup: CDR1 SGDLS, CDR2 YYNGEE. Trimming took 4 bases from V and 5 from J, leaving 21 bases between them.

The J gene is TRBJ1-4, the V gene TRBV6-5; D unclear. Trimming cost V 6 bases and J 7 bases, with 15 bases left between them. This CDR3 spans 14 amino acids. Germline CDR1 is MNHEY and CDR2 is SVGAGI. The CDR3 nucleotides read TGTGCCAGCAGAAACAGATACCTTAGTGAAAAACTGTTTTTT. It is translated as CASRNRYLSEKLFF.

CDR3 in amino acids: CASKATGEGEQYF. For the CDR3, the DNA is TGTGCCAGCAAAGCGACAGGGGAGGGCGAGCAGTACTTC. This chain connects TRBV10-3 to TRBJ2-7, with D tentatively TRBD1 (8 bases). The length of the CDR3 is 13 residues. CDR1 and CDR2 from the germline V gene are ENHRY and SYGVKD. V lost 10 bases and J lost 6, with 19 bases in between.

As DNA, the CDR3 is TGCGCCAGCAGCCAAGATGTAGTCCGGGTTATAAAGGATCATTCACCCCTCCACTTT. Amino acids: CASSQDVVRVIKDHSPLHF. The rearrangement links TRBV4-1 to TRBJ1-6; D not certain. The V and J ends lost 0 bases and 8 bases respectively, with 23 bases between them. Germline values: CDR1 MGHRA, CDR2 YSYEKL. This CDR3 has 19 residues.

The genes are TRBV5-1 and TRBJ2-7; perhaps TRBD1 as D (6 bases). V was pared by 3 bases and J by 5 bases, with 9 bases between. This CDR3 region has 12 residues. The V gene's germline CDR1 is SGHRS and CDR2 YFSETQ. CDR3 DNA sequence: TGCGCCAGCAGCTCCGGACAGAACGAGCAGTACTTC. It yields the protein CASSSGQNEQYF.